This T cell receptor (beta chain) was sequenced during a study of T cells in Graves' hyperthyroidism and ophthalmopathy. TCR beta CDR3 sequences were amplified from RNA transcripts. HTBI primers drove first-round RT-PCR of the TCR CDR3. MiXCR, run by TCRdb on the multiplex PCR reads, gives a single entry per CDR3 protein. Counted here are approximately 590,000 distinct CDR3 sequences, around 42% occurring once; the ten biggest clones make up approximately 8.2%. Germline V gene data show CDR1 as SGHDN and CDR2 as FVKESK. With 0 bases removed from V and 4 bases from J, the gap between germline ends came to 6 bases. This CDR3 contains 13 residues. Many counts were recorded for this clonotype. No antigen is known for it. An absence of ophthalmopathy progression within 18 months meant stable Graves' hyperthyroidism. The patients, who ranged from 18 to 65 in age, presented with newly diagnosed hyperthyroidism lasting under 2 months. The study based diagnoses on clinical symptoms, serum thyroxine and TRAb, thyroid ultrasound and orbital computed tomography.

Findings and caveats of the study: Most thyroid clonotypes expanded above 0.001 were also detected in blood.

The chain employs TRBV14 and TRBJ1-1; D is ambiguous. This TCR derives from a woman between 18 and 29 years old with Graves' hyperthyroidism. Sequencing was done on a sample of peripheral blood or thyroid tissue (not recorded which). CDR3 sequence: CASSQEAITEAFF. Here the CDR3 DNA reads TGTGCCAGCAGCCAAGAGGCCATCACTGAAGCTTTCTTT.